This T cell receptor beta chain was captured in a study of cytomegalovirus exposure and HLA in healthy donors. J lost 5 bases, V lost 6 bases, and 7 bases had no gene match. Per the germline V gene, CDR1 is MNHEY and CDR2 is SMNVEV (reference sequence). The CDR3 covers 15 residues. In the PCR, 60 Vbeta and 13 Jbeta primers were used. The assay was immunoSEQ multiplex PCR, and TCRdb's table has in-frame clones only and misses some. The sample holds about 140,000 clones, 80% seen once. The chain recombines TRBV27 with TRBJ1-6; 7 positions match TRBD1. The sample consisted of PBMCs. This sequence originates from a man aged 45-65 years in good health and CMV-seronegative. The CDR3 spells CASRKGTVDNSPLHF. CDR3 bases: TGTGCCAGCAGAAAGGGGACAGTTGATAATTCACCCCTCCACTTT.